This T cell receptor beta chain was documented in a study of T cell responses to AZD1222 COVID-19 vaccine. Overall study results and limits: Clonal diversity was possibly underestimated, and the donors were mostly white British, with more females.

Note on this clone: Its antigen is unknown.

Using immunoSEQ multiplex PCR, the repertoire was profiled, and TCRdb retains in-frame clones only, with some absent. The sample includes about 140,000 clones, roughly nine tenths of them seen just once. The clonotype comes from an adult who received the MenACWY meningococcal vaccine as a control. Sequenced material: peripheral blood, taken 28 days after the second dose of the MenACWY control vaccine.

CDR3 in amino acids: CASSYDEGLGSNQPQHF. The CDR3 DNA reads TGTGCCAGCAGTTACGATGAGGGGCTTGGAAGCAATCAGCCCCAGCATTTT. This sequence joins TRBV6-2 or TRBV6-3 and TRBJ1-5; possibly TRBD1 for D (5 bases). V was pared by 2 bases and J by 1 base, with 15 bases between. Germline lookup yields CDR1 MNHEY and CDR2 SVGEGT. The CDR3 runs to 17 residues.